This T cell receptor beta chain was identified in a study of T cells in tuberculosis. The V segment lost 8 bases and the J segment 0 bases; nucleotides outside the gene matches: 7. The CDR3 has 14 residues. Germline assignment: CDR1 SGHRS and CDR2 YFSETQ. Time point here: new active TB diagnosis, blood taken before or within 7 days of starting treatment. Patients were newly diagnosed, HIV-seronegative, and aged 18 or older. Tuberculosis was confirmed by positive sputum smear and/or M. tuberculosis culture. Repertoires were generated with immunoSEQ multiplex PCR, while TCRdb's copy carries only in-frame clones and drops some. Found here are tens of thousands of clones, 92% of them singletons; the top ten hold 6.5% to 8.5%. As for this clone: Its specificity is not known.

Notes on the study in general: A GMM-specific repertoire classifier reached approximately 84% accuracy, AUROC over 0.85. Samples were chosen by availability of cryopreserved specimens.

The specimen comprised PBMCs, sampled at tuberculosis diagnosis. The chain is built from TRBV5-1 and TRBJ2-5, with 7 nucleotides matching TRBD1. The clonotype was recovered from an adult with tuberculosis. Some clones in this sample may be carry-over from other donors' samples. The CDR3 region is CARELDRYQETQYF. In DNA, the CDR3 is TGCGCCAGAGAATTGGACAGGTACCAAGAGACCCAGTACTTC.